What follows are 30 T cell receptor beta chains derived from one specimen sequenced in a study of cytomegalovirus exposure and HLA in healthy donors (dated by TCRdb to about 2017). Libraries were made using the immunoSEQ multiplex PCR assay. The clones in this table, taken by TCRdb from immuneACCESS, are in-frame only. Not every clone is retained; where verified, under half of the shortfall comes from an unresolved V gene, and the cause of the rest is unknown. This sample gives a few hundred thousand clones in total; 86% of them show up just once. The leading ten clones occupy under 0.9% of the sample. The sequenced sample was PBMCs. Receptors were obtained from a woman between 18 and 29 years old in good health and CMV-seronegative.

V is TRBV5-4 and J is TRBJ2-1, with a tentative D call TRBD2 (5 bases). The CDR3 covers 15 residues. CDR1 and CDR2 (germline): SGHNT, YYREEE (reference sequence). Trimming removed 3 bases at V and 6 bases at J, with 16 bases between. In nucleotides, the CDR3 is TGTGCCAGCAGCTCTGGCGGGCAAGAGGGCAATGAGCAGTTCTTC. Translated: CASSSGGQEGNEQFF. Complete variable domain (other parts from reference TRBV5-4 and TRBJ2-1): ETGVTQSPTHLIKTRGQQVTLRCSSQSGHNTVSWYQQALGQGPQFIFQYYREEENGRGNFPPRFSGLQFPNYSSELNVNALELDDSALYLCASSSGGQEGNEQFFGPGTRLTVL.

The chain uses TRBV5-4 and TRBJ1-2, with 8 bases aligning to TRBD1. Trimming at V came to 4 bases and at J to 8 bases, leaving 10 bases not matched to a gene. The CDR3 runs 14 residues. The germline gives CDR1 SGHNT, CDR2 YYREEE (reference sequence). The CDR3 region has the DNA TGTGCCAGCAGCCCGGTGGACAGGGCTTCCGGCTACACCTTC. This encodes CASSPVDRASGYTF.

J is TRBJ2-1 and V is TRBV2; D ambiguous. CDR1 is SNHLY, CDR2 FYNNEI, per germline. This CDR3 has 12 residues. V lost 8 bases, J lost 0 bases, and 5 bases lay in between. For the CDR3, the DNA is TGTGCCAGCTTCCGCTCCTACAATGAGCAGTTCTTC. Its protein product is CASFRSYNEQFF.

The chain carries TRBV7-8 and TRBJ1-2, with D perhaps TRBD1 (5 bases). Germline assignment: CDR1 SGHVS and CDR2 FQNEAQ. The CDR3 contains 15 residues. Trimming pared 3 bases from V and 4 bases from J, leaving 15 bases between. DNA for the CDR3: TGTGCCAGCAGCTTCGCGGGACTCTCAACCTATGGCTACACCTTC. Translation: CASSFAGLSTYGYTF.

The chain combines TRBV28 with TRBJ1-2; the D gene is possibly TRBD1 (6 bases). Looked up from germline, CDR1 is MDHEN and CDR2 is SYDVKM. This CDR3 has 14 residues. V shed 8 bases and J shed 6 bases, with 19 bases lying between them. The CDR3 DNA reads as TGTGCCAGCTCTATCTGGACAGTAATCGATGGCTACACCTTC. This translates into CASSIWTVIDGYTF.

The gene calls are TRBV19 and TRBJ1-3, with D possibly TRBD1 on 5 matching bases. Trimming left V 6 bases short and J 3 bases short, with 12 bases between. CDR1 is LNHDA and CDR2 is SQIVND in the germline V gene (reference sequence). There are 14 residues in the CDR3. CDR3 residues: CASRPAGFGNTIYF. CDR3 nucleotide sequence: TGTGCCAGTAGACCCGCAGGGTTTGGAAACACCATATATTTT.

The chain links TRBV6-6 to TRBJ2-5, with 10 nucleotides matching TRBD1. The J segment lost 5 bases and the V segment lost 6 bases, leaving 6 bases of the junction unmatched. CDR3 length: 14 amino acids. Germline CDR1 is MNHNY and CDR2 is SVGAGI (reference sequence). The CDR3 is CASSLTGGWETQYF. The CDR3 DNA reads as TGTGCCAGCAGCTTGACAGGGGGCTGGGAGACCCAGTACTTC.

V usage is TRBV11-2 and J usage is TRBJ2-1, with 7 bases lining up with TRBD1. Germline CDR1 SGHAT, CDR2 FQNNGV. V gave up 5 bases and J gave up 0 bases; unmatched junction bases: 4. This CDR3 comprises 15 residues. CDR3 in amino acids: CASSTGASSYNEQFF. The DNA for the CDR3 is TGTGCCAGCAGCACAGGGGCTAGCTCCTACAATGAGCAGTTCTTC.

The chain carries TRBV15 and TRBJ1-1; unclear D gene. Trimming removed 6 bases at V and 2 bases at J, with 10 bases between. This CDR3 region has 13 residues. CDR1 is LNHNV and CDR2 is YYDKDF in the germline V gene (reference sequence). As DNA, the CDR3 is TGTGCCACCAGGCCGGGATTAAACACTGAAGCTTTCTTT. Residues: CATRPGLNTEAFF.

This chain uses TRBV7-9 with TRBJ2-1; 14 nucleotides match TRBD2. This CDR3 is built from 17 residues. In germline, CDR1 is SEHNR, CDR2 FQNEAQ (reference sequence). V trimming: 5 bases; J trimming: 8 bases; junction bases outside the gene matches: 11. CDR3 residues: CASSPWTSGRRTDEQFF. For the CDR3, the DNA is TGTGCCAGCAGCCCGTGGACTAGCGGGAGGCGGACGGATGAGCAGTTCTTC.

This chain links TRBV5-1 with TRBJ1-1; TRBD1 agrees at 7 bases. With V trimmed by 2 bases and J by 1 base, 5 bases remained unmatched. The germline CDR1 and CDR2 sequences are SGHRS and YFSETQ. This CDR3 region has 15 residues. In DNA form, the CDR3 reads TGCGCCAGCAGCTTAACACAGGGGCCGAACACTGAAGCTTTCTTT. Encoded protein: CASSLTQGPNTEAFF.

This chain's CDR3 is CASRSWGKRAADFHEQYF. DNA of the CDR3: TGTGCCAGCCGTTCTTGGGGGAAGCGGGCCGCAGATTTCCACGAGCAGTACTTC. This rearrangement joins TRBV28 to TRBJ2-7; tentative D call: TRBD2 (6 bases). The CDR3 length is 18 residues. V lost 8 bases and J lost 5, with 31 bases in between. CDR1 is MDHEN and CDR2 is SYDVKM in the germline V gene.

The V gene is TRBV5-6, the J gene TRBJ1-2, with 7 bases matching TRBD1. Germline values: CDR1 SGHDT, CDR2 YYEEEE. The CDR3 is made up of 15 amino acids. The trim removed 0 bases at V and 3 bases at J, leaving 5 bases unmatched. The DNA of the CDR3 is TGTGCCAGCAGCTTGGCACGGGACAGAGACTATGGCTACACCTTC. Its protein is CASSLARDRDYGYTF.

The CDR3 region is CASSPRKTGGISYEQYF. The CDR3 region has the DNA TGCGCCAGCAGCCCCCGAAAGACAGGGGGTATTTCCTACGAGCAGTACTTC. The V gene is TRBV5-1, the J gene TRBJ2-7, with 9 bases matching TRBD1. Germline V lookup: CDR1 SGHRS, CDR2 YFSETQ. V lost 4 bases, J lost 1 base, and 12 bases stayed unmatched. The CDR3 extends over 17 amino acids.

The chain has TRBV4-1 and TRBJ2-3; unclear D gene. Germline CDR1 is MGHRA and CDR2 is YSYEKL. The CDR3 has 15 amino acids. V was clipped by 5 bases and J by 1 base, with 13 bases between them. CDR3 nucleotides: TGCGCCAGCAGCGCGGCGGCCGGCGGCACAGATACGCAGTATTTT. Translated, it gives CASSAAAGGTDTQYF.

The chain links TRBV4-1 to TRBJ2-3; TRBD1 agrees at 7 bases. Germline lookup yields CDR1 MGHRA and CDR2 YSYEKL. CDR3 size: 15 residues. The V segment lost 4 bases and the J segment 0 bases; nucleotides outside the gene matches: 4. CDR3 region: CASSPGTASTDTQYF. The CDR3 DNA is TGCGCCAGCAGCCCGGGGACAGCTAGCACAGATACGCAGTATTTT.

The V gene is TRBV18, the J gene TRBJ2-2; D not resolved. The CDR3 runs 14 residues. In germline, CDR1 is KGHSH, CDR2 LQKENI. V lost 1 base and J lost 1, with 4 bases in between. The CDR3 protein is CASSPRQNTGELFF. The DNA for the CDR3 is TGTGCCAGCTCACCACGACAGAACACCGGGGAGCTGTTTTTT.

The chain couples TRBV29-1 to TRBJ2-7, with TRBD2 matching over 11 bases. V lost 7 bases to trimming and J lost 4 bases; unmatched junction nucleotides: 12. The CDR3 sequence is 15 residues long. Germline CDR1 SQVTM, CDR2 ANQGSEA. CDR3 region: CSATEGLAGGYEQYF. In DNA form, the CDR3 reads TGCAGCGCCACCGAGGGGCTAGCGGGAGGTTACGAGCAGTACTTC.

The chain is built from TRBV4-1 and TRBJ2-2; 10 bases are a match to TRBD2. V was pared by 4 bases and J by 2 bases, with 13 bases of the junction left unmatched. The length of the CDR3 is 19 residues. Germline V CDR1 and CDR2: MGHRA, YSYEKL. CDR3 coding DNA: TGCGCCAGCAGCCGAAAGGGGTCTAGCGGGAGCGAAAACACCGGGGAGCTGTTTTTT. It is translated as CASSRKGSSGSENTGELFF.

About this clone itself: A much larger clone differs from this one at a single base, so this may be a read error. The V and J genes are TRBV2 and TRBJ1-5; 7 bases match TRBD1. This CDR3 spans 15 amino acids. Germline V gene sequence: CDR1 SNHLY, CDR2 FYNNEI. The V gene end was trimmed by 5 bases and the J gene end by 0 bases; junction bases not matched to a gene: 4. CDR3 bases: TGTGCCAGCAGTAGGGGACAGAATAGCAATCAGCCCCAGCATTTT. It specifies CASSRGQNSNQPQHF.

The CDR3 loop reads CASSPSGRRNEQFF. Here the CDR3 DNA reads TGTGCCAGCAGCCCAAGCGGGAGGAGGAATGAGCAGTTCTTC. This chain links TRBV7-6 with TRBJ2-1; 9 bases map to TRBD2. Germline lookup yields CDR1 SGHVS and CDR2 FNYEAQ. V shed 5 bases, J shed 7 bases, and the junction held 6 bases outside the gene matches. The CDR3 is 14 residues long.

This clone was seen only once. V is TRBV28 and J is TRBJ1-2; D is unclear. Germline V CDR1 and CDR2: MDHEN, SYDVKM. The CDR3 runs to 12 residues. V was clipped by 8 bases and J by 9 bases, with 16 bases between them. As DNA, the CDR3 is TGTGCCAGCGGAGGTTTTCTATGGAGCTACACCTTC. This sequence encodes CASGGFLWSYTF.

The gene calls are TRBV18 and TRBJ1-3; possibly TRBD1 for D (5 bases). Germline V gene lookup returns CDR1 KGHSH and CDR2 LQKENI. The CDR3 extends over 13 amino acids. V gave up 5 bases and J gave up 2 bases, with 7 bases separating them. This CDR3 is CASSGQPGNTIYF. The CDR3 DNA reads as TGTGCCAGCTCAGGACAACCTGGAAACACCATATATTTT.

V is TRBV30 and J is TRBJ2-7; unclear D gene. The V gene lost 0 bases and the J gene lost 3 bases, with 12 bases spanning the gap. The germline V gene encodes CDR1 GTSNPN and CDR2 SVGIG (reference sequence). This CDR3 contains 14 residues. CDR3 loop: CAWSVHGGGYEQYF. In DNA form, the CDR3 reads TGTGCCTGGAGTGTACACGGTGGCGGCTACGAGCAGTACTTC.

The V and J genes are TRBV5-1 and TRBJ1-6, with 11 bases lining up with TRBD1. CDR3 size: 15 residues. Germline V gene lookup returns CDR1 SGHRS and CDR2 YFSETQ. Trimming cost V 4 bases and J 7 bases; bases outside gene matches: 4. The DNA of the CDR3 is TGCGCCAGCAGCGCAGGGGACAGGGGGAATTCACCCCTCCACTTT. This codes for CASSAGDRGNSPLHF.

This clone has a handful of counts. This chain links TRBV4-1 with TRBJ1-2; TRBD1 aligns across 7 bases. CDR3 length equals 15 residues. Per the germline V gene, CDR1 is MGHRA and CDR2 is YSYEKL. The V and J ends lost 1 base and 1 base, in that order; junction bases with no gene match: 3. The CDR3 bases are TGCGCCAGCAGCCAAGCCGACAGGGTTAACTATGGCTACACCTTC. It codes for CASSQADRVNYGYTF.

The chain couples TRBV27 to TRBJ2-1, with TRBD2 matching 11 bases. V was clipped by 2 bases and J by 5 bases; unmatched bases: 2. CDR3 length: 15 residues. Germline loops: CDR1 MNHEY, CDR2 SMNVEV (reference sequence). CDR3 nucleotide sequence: TGTGCCAGCAGTTTAAGACTAGCGGGAAACAATGAGCAGTTCTTC. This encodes CASSLRLAGNNEQFF.

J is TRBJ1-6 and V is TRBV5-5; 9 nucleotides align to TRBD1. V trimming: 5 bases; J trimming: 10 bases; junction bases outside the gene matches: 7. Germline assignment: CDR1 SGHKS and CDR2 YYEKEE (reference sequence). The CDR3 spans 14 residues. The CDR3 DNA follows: TGTGCCAGCAGGATCGTCACAGGGGGCTCACCCCTCCACTTT. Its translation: CASRIVTGGSPLHF.

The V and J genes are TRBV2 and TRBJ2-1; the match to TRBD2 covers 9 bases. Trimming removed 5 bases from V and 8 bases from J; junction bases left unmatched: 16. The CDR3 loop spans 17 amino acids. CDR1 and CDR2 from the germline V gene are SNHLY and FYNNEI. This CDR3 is CASSPQLGRGGLDEQFF. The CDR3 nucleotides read TGTGCCAGCAGTCCCCAACTAGGGCGGGGGGGCCTGGATGAGCAGTTCTTC. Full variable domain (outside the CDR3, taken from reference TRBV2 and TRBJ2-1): EPEVTQTPSHQVTQMGQEVILRCVPISNHLYFYWYRQILGQKVEFLVSFYNNEISEKSEIFDDQFSVERPDGSNFTLKIRSTKLEDSAMYFCASSPQLGRGGLDEQFFGPGTRLTVL.

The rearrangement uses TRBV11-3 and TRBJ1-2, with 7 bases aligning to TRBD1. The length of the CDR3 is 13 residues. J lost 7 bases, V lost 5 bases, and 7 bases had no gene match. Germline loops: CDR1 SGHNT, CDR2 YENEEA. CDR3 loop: CASSHLGGGGYTF. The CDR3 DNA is TGTGCCAGCAGCCACCTAGGGGGCGGTGGCTACACCTTC.